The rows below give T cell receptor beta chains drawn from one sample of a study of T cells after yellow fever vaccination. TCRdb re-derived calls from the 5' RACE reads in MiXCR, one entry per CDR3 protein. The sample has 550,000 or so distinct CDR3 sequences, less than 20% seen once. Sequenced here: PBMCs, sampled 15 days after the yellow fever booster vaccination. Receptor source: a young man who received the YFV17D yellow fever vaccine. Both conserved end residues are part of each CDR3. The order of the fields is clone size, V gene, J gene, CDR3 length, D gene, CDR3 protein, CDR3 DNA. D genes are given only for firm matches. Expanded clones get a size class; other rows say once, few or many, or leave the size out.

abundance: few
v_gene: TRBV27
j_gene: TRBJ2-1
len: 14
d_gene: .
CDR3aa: CASFPGRGYNEQFF
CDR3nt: TGTGCCAGCTTCCCGGGGCGGGGATACAATGAGCAGTTCTTC

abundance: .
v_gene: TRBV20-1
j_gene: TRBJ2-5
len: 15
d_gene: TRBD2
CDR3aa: CSARDQASGSWTQYF
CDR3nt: TGCAGTGCTAGAGATCAGGCTAGCGGGAGTTGGACCCAGTACTTC

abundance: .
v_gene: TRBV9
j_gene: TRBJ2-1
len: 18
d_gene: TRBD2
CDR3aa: CASSVEKASGRIYNEQFF
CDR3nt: TGTGCCAGCAGCGTAGAGAAGGCTAGCGGGAGGATTTACAATGAGCAGTTCTTC

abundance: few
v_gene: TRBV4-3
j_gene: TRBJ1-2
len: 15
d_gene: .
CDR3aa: CASSPGRTEIYGYTF
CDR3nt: TGCGCCAGCAGCCCCGGAAGGACTGAAATCTATGGCTACACCTTC

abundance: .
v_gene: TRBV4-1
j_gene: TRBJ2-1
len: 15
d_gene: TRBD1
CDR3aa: CASSLTGGAYNEQFF
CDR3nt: TGCGCCAGCAGCCTAACAGGGGGCGCCTACAATGAGCAGTTCTTC

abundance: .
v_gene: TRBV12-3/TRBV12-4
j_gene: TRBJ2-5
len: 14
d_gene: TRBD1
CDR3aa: CASSLRTGAETQYF
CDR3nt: TGTGCCAGCAGTTTGCGGACAGGGGCAGAGACCCAGTACTTC

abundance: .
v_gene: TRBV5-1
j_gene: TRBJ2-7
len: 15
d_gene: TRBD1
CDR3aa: CASSLGQGVHYEQYF
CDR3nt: TGCGCCAGCAGCTTGGGACAGGGGGTTCACTACGAGCAGTACTTC

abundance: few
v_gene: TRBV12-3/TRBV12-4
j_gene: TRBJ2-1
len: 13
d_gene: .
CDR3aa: CASSPPPGGPQFF
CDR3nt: TGTGCCAGCAGTCCCCCCCCCGGCGGGCCGCAGTTCTTC

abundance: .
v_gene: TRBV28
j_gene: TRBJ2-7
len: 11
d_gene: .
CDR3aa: CASSWGAEQYF
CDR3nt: TGTGCCAGCAGTTGGGGCGCCGAGCAGTACTTC

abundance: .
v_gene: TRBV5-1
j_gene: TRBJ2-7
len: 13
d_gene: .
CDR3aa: CASSVQSVYEQYF
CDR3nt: TGCGCCAGCAGCGTCCAGAGTGTCTACGAGCAGTACTTC

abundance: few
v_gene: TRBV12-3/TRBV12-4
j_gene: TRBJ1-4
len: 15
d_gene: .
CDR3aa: CASSLSRRSNEKLFF
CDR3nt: TGTGCCAGCAGTTTATCCCGACGGTCTAATGAAAAACTGTTTTTT

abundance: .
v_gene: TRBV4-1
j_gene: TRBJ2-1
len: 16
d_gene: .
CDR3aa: CASSHLGRSIYNEQFF
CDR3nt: TGCGCCAGCAGCCACTTAGGGCGTTCTATCTACAATGAGCAGTTCTTC

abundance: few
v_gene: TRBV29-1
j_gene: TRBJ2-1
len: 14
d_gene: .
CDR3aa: CSVEGRPRNNEQFF
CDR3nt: TGCAGCGTTGAGGGTCGCCCGCGGAACAATGAGCAGTTCTTC

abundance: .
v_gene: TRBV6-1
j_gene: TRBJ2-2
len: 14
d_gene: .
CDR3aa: CASHRLATDGELFF
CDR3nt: TGTGCCAGCCATCGGCTAGCGACAGACGGGGAGCTGTTTTTT

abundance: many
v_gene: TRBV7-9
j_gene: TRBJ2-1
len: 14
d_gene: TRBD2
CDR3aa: CASSHLAGGNEQFF
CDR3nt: TGTGCCAGCAGTCATCTAGCGGGAGGCAATGAGCAGTTCTTC

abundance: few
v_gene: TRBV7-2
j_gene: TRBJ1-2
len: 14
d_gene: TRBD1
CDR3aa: CASSLAPGGGGYTF
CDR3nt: TGTGCCAGCAGCTTAGCGCCAGGGGGGGGCGGCTACACCTTC

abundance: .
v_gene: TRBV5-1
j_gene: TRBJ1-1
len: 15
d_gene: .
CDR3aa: CASSLDGGWSREAFF
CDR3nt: TGCGCCAGCAGCTTGGATGGAGGATGGTCCAGAGAAGCTTTCTTT

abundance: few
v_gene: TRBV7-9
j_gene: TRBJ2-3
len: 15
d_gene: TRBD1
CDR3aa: CASSLAPTGGDTQYF
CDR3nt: TGTGCCAGCAGCTTAGCGCCCACAGGGGGAGATACGCAGTATTTT

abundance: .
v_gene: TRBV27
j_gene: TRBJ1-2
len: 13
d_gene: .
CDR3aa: CASSFGGGAGYTF
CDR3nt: TGTGCCAGCAGCTTCGGAGGAGGGGCCGGCTACACCTTC

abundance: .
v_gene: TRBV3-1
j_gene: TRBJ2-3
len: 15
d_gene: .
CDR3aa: CASSQARAVGDTQYF
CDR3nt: TGTGCCAGCAGCCAAGCTCGCGCTGTCGGAGATACGCAGTATTTT

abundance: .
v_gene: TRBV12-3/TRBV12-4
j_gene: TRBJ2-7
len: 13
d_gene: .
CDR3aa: CASRVSAMAEQYF
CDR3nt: TGTGCCAGTAGAGTATCTGCCATGGCCGAGCAGTACTTC

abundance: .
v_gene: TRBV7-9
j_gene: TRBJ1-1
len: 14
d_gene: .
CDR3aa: CASSLRPPGTEAFF
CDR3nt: TGTGCCAGCAGCTTACGTCCCCCAGGGACTGAAGCTTTCTTT

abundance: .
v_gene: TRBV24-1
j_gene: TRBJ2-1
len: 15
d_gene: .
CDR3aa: CATSATGAGYNEQFF
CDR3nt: TGTGCCACCAGTGCCACCGGGGCGGGGTACAATGAGCAGTTCTTC

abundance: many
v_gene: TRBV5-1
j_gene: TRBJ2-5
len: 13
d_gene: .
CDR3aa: CASSLDRAETQYF
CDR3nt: TGCGCCAGCAGCTTGGACCGTGCGGAGACCCAGTACTTC

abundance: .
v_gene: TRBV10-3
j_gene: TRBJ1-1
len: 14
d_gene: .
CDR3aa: CAIKEDTLNTEAFF
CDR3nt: TGTGCCATCAAAGAGGACACGTTGAACACTGAAGCTTTCTTT

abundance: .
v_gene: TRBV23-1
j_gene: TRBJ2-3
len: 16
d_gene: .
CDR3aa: CASSQSYQGYTDTQYF
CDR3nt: TGCGCCAGCAGTCAATCGTACCAGGGATATACAGATACGCAGTATTTT

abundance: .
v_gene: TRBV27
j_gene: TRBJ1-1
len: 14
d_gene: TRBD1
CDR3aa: CASNPTGAGTEAFF
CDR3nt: TGTGCCAGCAACCCGACAGGGGCAGGGACTGAAGCTTTCTTT

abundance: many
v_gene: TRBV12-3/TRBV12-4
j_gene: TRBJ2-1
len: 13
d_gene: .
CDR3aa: CASSQLGLNEQFF
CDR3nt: TGTGCCAGCAGCCAGCTGGGCCTCAATGAGCAGTTCTTC

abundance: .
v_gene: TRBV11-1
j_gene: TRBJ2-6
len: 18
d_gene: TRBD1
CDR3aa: CASTGRDRKQSGANVLTF
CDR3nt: TGTGCCAGCACCGGGCGGGACAGGAAACAATCTGGGGCCAACGTCCTGACTTTC

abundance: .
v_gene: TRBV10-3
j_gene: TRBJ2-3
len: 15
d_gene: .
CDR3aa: CAISDPDRSTDTQYF
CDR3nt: TGTGCCATCAGTGATCCGGACAGAAGCACAGATACGCAGTATTTT

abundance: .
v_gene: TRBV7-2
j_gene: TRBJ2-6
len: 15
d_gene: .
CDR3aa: CASSFWGSGANVLTF
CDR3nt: TGTGCCAGCAGCTTTTGGGGGTCTGGGGCCAACGTCCTGACTTTC

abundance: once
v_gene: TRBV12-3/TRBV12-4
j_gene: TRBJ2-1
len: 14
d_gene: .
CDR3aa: CASSRGLLYNEQFF
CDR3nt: TGTGCCAGCAGTCGGGGACTTCTCTACAATGAGCAGTTCTTC

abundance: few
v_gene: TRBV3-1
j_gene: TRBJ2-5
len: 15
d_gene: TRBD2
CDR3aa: CASSPGLAGSETQYF
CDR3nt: TGTGCCAGCAGCCCCGGACTAGCGGGGTCGGAGACCCAGTACTTC

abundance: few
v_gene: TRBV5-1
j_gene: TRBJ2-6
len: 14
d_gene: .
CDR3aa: CASSTSSGANVLTF
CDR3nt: TGCGCCAGCAGTACCAGCTCTGGGGCCAACGTCCTGACTTTC

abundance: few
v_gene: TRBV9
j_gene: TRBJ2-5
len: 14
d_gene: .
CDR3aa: CASSTGPTGETQYF
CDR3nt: TGTGCCAGCAGCACGGGACCCACAGGGGAGACCCAGTACTTC

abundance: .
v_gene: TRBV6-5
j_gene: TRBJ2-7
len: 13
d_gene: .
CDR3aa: CASSYAMDYEQYF
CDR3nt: TGTGCCAGCAGTTACGCGATGGACTACGAGCAGTACTTC

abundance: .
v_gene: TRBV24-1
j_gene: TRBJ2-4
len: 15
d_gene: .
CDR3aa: CATMSSLEAKNIQYF
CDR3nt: TGTGCCACCATGTCCAGCCTGGAAGCCAAAAACATTCAGTACTTC